The 24 T cell receptor beta chains given below trace back to one sample, sequenced in a study of post-analysis software for immune sequencing data. Study-wide points: Four to six TRBV segments appeared more often in patients than in controls, and TRBV5-6, TRBV5-1 and TRBV20-1 were among these.

These TCRs' antigens remain unknown. Prepared libraries of TCR beta cDNA carried unique molecular identifiers. TCRdb re-analysed the PCR reads in MiXCR, keeping a single row per CDR3 protein. The data contain hundreds of thousands of distinct CDR3 sequences, 25% to 30% of them singletons. The sample was blood. These receptors were obtained from a girl between 5 and 17 years old with multiple sclerosis.

This clonotype was seen only a few times. The chain is built from TRBV29-1 and TRBJ1-1; D not certain. In germline, CDR1 is SQVTM, CDR2 ANQGSEA. V dropped 7 bases and J dropped 1 base, with 4 bases sitting between them. CDR3 length equals 10 residues. The CDR3 region has the DNA TGCAGCGCGGCGAACACTGAAGCTTTCTTT. It is translated as CSAANTEAFF.

This clonotype was detected only a few times. The rearrangement joins TRBV27 to TRBJ2-7; weak D call: TRBD2 (7 bases). Germline V gene sequence: CDR1 MNHEY, CDR2 SMNVEV (reference sequence). This CDR3 is built from 15 residues. Trimming took off 8 bases at V and 0 bases at J, with 17 bases between the two ends. In DNA, the CDR3 is TGTGCCAGCGCATGGGGGGGGGACATCTCCTACGAGCAGTACTTC. It translates to CASAWGGDISYEQYF.

This clonotype was seen a few times. The chain has TRBV24-1 and TRBJ1-1; D is possibly TRBD1 (6 bases). Deletions cut 9 bases from V and 1 base from J, with 8 bases between. This CDR3 contains 12 residues. The germline gives CDR1 KGHDR, CDR2 SFDVKD. The CDR3 DNA reads TGTGCCACCGGACAGTCGAACACTGAAGCTTTCTTT. It translates to CATGQSNTEAFF.

This clonotype was picked up a small number of times. The rearrangement joins TRBV12-3 or TRBV12-4 to TRBJ2-5; D is undetermined. V was trimmed by 6 bases and J by 4 bases, leaving 12 bases between them. This CDR3 spans 13 amino acids. CDR3 sequence (DNA): TGTGCCAGCAGGCCGGTAGGGCCAGAGACCCAGTACTTC. It encodes CASRPVGPETQYF.

The V gene is TRBV20-1, the J gene TRBJ2-7, with TRBD2 matching over 8 bases. Per germline, CDR1 DFQATT and CDR2 SNEGSKA (reference sequence). With V trimmed by 8 bases and J by 6 bases, 15 bases remained unmatched. This CDR3 is 14 amino acids long. Here the CDR3 reads CSLRGPAGGREQYF. CDR3 coding DNA: TGCAGTCTCAGAGGGCCGGCGGGAGGTCGCGAGCAGTACTTC.

This clonotype has only a few counts. The chain has TRBV11-2 and TRBJ2-5; maybe TRBD1 (6 bases). Germline V CDR1 and CDR2: SGHAT, FQNNGV. The CDR3 spans 18 residues. The V gene lost 6 bases and the J gene lost 5 bases, with 28 bases spanning the gap. CDR3 protein: CASSPLVLSRGPKETQYF. The CDR3 DNA is TGTGCCAGCAGTCCCCTGGTACTATCCAGGGGTCCCAAGGAGACCCAGTACTTC.

Concerning this clonotype: At one end, the junction sequence differs from germline, possibly due to a read error. Here the CDR3 DNA reads TGTGCCAGCAGCCCGACTAGCGGGCTCACAGATACGCGGTATTTT. It codes for CASSPTSGLTDTRYF. This chain uses TRBV7-2 with TRBJ2-3, with 10 bases lining up with TRBD2. CDR3 length: 15 amino acids. The V gene's germline CDR1 is SGHTA and CDR2 FQGNSA.

This clonotype was picked up one time. The chain couples TRBV7-8 to TRBJ1-2; D is unresolved. This CDR3 spans 13 amino acids. From germline, CDR1 is SGHVS and CDR2 FQNEAQ. V lost 4 bases and J 6 bases, leaving 12 bases between the germline ends. This CDR3 reads CASSSPGFNGYTF. The CDR3 DNA follows: TGTGCCAGCAGCTCCCCAGGTTTCAATGGCTACACCTTC.

There are a few counts of this clonotype. The gene calls are TRBV5-1 and TRBJ2-1; no clear D gene. V was clipped by 4 bases and J by 5 bases, with 16 bases between them. Germline V gives CDR1 SGHRS, CDR2 YFSETQ. The CDR3 has 15 residues. CDR3 DNA sequence: TGCGCCAGCAGCCCCGACCTCTCCTGGGACAATGAGCAGTTCTTC. This translates into CASSPDLSWDNEQFF.

This clonotype was observed a handful of times. This sequence joins TRBV5-8 and TRBJ2-3, with D possibly TRBD1 on 7 matching bases. Germline V gene data show CDR1 as SGHTS and CDR2 as YDEGEE. The CDR3 is 15 amino acids. V lost 4 bases and J lost 5, with 17 bases in between. CDR3 bases: TGTGCCAGCAGCGATCAGGGGCAGGGGGGAGATACGCAGTATTTT. This translates into CASSDQGQGGDTQYF.

V and J are TRBV7-9 and TRBJ2-7; D unresolved. The CDR3 has 15 residues. Germline V gene lookup returns CDR1 SEHNR and CDR2 FQNEAQ (reference sequence). The V gene lost 5 bases and the J gene lost 4 bases, with 18 bases spanning the gap. CDR3 DNA: TGTGCCAGCAGCCAACCCTTTCCCACTCCTTACGAGCAGTACTTC. It specifies CASSQPFPTPYEQYF.

The chain recombines TRBV4-1 with TRBJ2-1; no firm D call. The ends were cut back, 3 bases at V and 8 bases at J, with 11 bases in the middle. This CDR3 contains 13 residues. Germline V gene lookup returns CDR1 MGHRA and CDR2 YSYEKL. CDR3 nucleotides: TGCGCCAGCAGCCATCAGACCGGGTATGAGCAGTTCTTC. Encoded protein: CASSHQTGYEQFF.

Comments on this clonotype: It is likely a read error, because the conserved phenylalanine at the end of the CDR3 is missing. This sequence joins TRBV6-2 or TRBV6-3 and TRBJ2-5; D remains unclear. The V end was cut by 2 bases, the J end by 8 bases, with 9 bases between. The CDR3 has 12 amino acids. From germline, CDR1 is MNHEY and CDR2 SVGEGT. The DNA for the CDR3 is TGTGCCAGCAGTTACACCCCAGGAACCCAGTACTCC. Its protein is CASSYTPGTQYS.

The genes are TRBV18 and TRBJ1-1, with TRBD1 identical over 7 bases. CDR3 length: 15 residues. V lost 3 bases and J lost 4; bases outside the gene matches: 8. From germline, CDR1 is KGHSH and CDR2 LQKENI. In DNA, the CDR3 is TGTGCCAGCTCACCCAGACGACAGGGAATCACTGAAGCTTTCTTT. Its protein product is CASSPRRQGITEAFF.

The genes are TRBV5-1 and TRBJ1-2; D might be TRBD1 (5 bases). CDR3 size: 14 residues. V lost 2 bases to trimming and J lost 0 bases, with 8 bases between them. The germline V gene has CDR1 SGHRS and CDR2 YFSETQ. The CDR3 spells CASSFKGPNYGYTF. For the CDR3, the DNA is TGCGCCAGCAGCTTTAAGGGGCCTAACTATGGCTACACCTTC.

This clonotype was found a few times. The rearrangement links TRBV9 to TRBJ1-2; 7 bases fit TRBD1. Germline trimming cut 5 bases from V and 12 bases from J; bases unmatched to any gene: 13. Germline V lookup: CDR1 SGDLS, CDR2 YYNGEE. The CDR3 is made up of 13 amino acids. CDR3 loop: CASSLKGALGHTF. As DNA, the CDR3 is TGTGCCAGCAGTTTGAAGGGGGCATTGGGACACACCTTC.

As concerns this clonotype: Germline and junction disagree at one end, which may indicate a read error. CDR3 amino acids: CVSSFTTKGRGIEQYF. As DNA, the CDR3 is TGTGTCAGCAGTTTCACCACGAAGGGGAGGGGAATCGAGCAGTACTTC. V usage is TRBV27 and J usage is TRBJ2-7; the match to TRBD2 covers 7 bases. The germline V gene has CDR1 MNHEY and CDR2 SMNVEV (reference sequence). The CDR3 contains 16 residues.

The chain couples TRBV2 to TRBJ2-3; D gene unclear. From germline, CDR1 is SNHLY and CDR2 FYNNEI. CDR3 size: 15 residues. Trimming shortened V by 3 bases and J by 2 bases, and 12 bases separated the two germline ends. The CDR3 sequence: CASSDWAANTDTQYF. The CDR3 nucleotides are TGTGCCAGCAGTGACTGGGCAGCCAACACAGATACGCAGTATTTT.

The CDR3 region has the DNA TGCAGCGTTGGCGCCAGGGGAGGCACCGGGGAGCTGTTTTTT. Its translation is CSVGARGGTGELFF. The rearrangement links TRBV29-1 to TRBJ2-2; either TRBD1 or TRBD2 may fit D (6 bases each). CDR3 size: 14 residues. CDR1 and CDR2 from the germline V gene are SQVTM and ANQGSEA. Deletions cut 4 bases from V and 4 bases from J, with 13 bases between.

This clonotype showed up just a few times. The CDR3 here is CAISQTSTEAFF. DNA for the CDR3: TGTGCCATCAGTCAGACGAGCACTGAAGCTTTCTTT. The rearrangement joins TRBV10-3 to TRBJ1-1; D is uncertain. Germline V gives CDR1 ENHRY, CDR2 SYGVKD. The V gene lost 5 bases and the J gene lost 4 bases, with 8 bases spanning the gap. The length of the CDR3 is 12 residues.

The chain has TRBV5-6 and TRBJ1-4; 9 positions agree with TRBD1. Looked up from germline, CDR1 is SGHDT and CDR2 is YYEEEE. The CDR3 contains 17 residues. J gave up 3 bases and V 1 base, and 7 bases lay outside the gene matches. The CDR3 loop reads CASSLFIWDRANEKLFF. CDR3 nucleotide sequence: TGTGCCAGCAGCTTGTTCATTTGGGACAGGGCTAATGAAAAACTGTTTTTT.

The sample holds a few counts of this clonotype. This chain links TRBV4-2 with TRBJ1-1, with D perhaps matching TRBD1 (5 bases). V was pared by 0 bases and J by 0 bases, with 11 bases between. This CDR3 comprises 16 residues. In germline, CDR1 is LGHNA, CDR2 YNFKEQ. This chain's CDR3 is CASSQDGGGLNTEAFF. The CDR3, as DNA: TGTGCCAGCAGCCAAGATGGGGGGGGATTGAACACTGAAGCTTTCTTT.

The rearrangement joins TRBV6-6 to TRBJ2-1; 9 bases map to TRBD2. Unmatched junction bases numbered 17, after V lost 3 bases and J lost 14 bases. The CDR3 sequence is 16 residues long. The germline CDR1 and CDR2 sequences are MNHNY and SVGAGI (reference sequence). DNA for the CDR3: TGTGCCAGCAGTTATGTATCTAGCGGGAAAGCCTTAATTAAGTTCTTC. Encoded protein: CASSYVSSGKALIKFF.

This clonotype was observed a handful of times. The chain is built from TRBV29-1 and TRBJ2-7; D gene ambiguous. V was trimmed by 7 bases and J by 3 bases, leaving 13 bases between them. This CDR3 is built from 12 residues. Looked up from germline, CDR1 is SQVTM and CDR2 is ANQGSEA. CDR3 sequence: CSATGLDYEQYF. The CDR3 DNA reads as TGCAGCGCCACCGGGCTAGACTACGAGCAGTACTTC.